This T cell receptor (beta chain) originates from a study of cytomegalovirus exposure and HLA in healthy donors (dated by TCRdb to about 2017). Concerning the study at large: An earlier analysis of about 560 of the donors reported over 250 Gb of sequence data and 117 million unique TCR beta sequences obtained from about 200 million T cells. All discovery cohort repertoires had been generated on a single sequencing platform. An earlier analysis of approximately 500 of the donors applied high-throughput TCR beta sequencing to assess whether each TCR beta V gene segment acted as functional or pseudogenic. A later genetic analysis used genome-wide SNP genotypes for about three fifths of the 666 donors, treating that subset as a discovery cohort. On average, 235,054 unique TCR beta nucleotide sequences were sequenced per donor among 300 to 500 genotyped donors of the cohort, with roughly 18% of those sequences being non-productive. An early release covering just under 650 HLA-typed donors comprised about 300 gigabases of sequencing data and tens of millions of unique TCR sequences. Alongside the repertoire data, information on donor age, sex, ethnicity and CMV serostatus was compiled. To predict cytomegalovirus infection status, the study brought together high-throughput TCR immunosequencing, statistical association of individual TCRs with disease status, and machine learning. In the later analysis, no new phenotypic data were used to find candidate immune exposures; instead, reliance was placed on TCR beta sequences and their occurrence across donors. Using immunosequencing, the study profiled T cell repertoires from 640 or so subjects and related those repertoires to cytomegalovirus serostatus. A handful of DR-DQ haplotypes were handled as single units for association and clustering because linkage in the cohort was strong. HLA typing included class I and class II loci at four-digit resolution. The study was designed to test whether signatures of past pathogen exposure could be identified by cataloging public T cell receptors. To study patterns of TCR occurrence, a later analysis re-analyzed previously published TCR beta repertoires from 700 or so donors and added high-resolution HLA genotyping. Along with the approximately 620-subject first cohort, a separate validation cohort of over a hundred different subjects was used. Of the roughly 420 genotyped donors, 81% were placed in the genetic ancestry cluster associated with self-reported Caucasian donors. Typing coverage differed by locus: A, B, C, DRB1 and DQB1 were typed in about 629-630 donors, DQA1 in around 500, DPA1 in some 600, and DPB1 in roughly 450.

The cohort comprised 666 healthy bone marrow donors. At the time of sampling, every cohort member was nominally healthy, though immune exposures that went unrecorded were likely present. The donor was CMV seronegative and belonged to the group of roughly 330 seronegative cohort members. Each donor provided a peripheral blood sample, and peripheral blood mononuclear cells were used for TCR beta sequencing. Genomic DNA extraction from the blood cell samples was performed with the Qiagen DNeasy Blood Extraction Kit. Points the paper makes about the study in general: In a later analysis, HLA-associated TCR beta chains were found to be more clonally expanded and to have lower generation probabilities than equally common non-associated chains. Because HLA typing was missing for some donors at each locus, association tests included only the typed subset. The study listed 164 TCR beta chains as associated with cytomegalovirus. A cluster of highly shared sequence variants was judged likely to represent a technical artifact of the sequencing pipeline. A later analysis found that TCR association rates varied across HLA loci, with DRB1 alleles showing the most associated TCRs and HLA-C alleles the fewest. For the cohort, immune exposure information was limited to CMV serostatus. Broadly in line with IMGT annotations, most TCR beta V segments showed up in productive rearrangements about 87% or about 30% of the time in an earlier analysis of 587 of the donors. According to a later analysis, most CMV-associated TCR beta chains appeared to be HLA-restricted, and the HLA associations seemed to be driven largely by CMV exposure. In a later genetic analysis, a missense DCLRE1C variant was associated with V-gene and J-gene trimming of TCR beta chains, and the association was replicated in an independent cohort. According to a later analysis, parvovirus B19, influenza, CMV and Epstein-Barr virus appeared linked to several top co-occurrence clusters. The 87-base-pair reads could not distinguish some IMGT-functional V segments, including TRBV6-2 and TRBV6-3, so those segments were excluded. Across donors, most TCR sequences were observed very rarely, whereas some public TCRs were present in many individuals. The cohort was sequenced for TCR beta chains only, and without alpha or paired-chain data the features that could be detected were limited. The classifier was reported to diagnose cytomegalovirus status with high specificity and sensitivity in both the original cohort and the validation cohort. In vitro tests confirmed that a few of the cytomegalovirus-associated TCR beta chains recognize cytomegalovirus antigens. A further reported finding was that TCR beta sequences accurately predicted the HLA-A and HLA-B alleles for most subjects in the first cohort. Sequencing depth was assumed to be roughly uniform across donors in the presence/absence analyses, though that assumption may not hold. Linkage disequilibrium might explain the correlated functional status among segregating V segments, but an unknown experimental factor could not be ruled out. At a false discovery rate of 0.05, a later analysis linked 16,951 TCR beta sequences to specific HLA alleles. Because counts were too low, 15 to 20 rarely observed V segments, including chromosome 9 orphons, were excluded from the earlier analysis of around 640 of the donors. In a later genetic analysis, fewer N-insertions in productive TCRs were reported among donors in an Asian-associated ancestry cluster than the approximately 710-donor mean. When HLA alleles, especially DR and DQ, strongly co-occurred, attributing TCR associations to individual alleles was difficult. The authors suggested that the approach could potentially be extended to other disease states and immunological phenotypes.

The CDR3 measures 15 amino acids from cysteine to phenylalanine. Kept here is only the CDR3 DNA, which spans 45 bases and is read in frame from base 1. The germline V gene sets CDR1 to SGHVS and CDR2 to FNYEAQ. Library construction relied on the immunoSEQ multiplex PCR assay. The multiplex PCR relied on a mix of 60 forward primers for TCR Vbeta segments and 13 reverse primers for TCR Jbeta segments. A multiplex PCR assay on genomic DNA amplified the CDR3 region of rearranged TCR beta genes. The Illumina HiSeq System was used to sequence the amplified TCR beta libraries as 87-base-pair reads. In the authors' own workflow: In a later analysis, 77 million or so unique TCR beta chains were counted across the 666 repertoires, and some 10 million of these chains were shared by at least two donors. Raw reads were error-corrected and collapsed into unique sequences by a nearest-neighbor algorithm in which closely related sequences were merged to remove PCR and sequencing errors. CDR3 sequences were aligned to IMGT reference sequences to assign V, D and J gene segments. For a sequence to be retained, a match of at least six nucleotides to both a V gene segment and a J gene segment was required. A rearrangement counted as productive if the CDR3 had no stop codons and remained in frame with V and J, and every other rearrangement counted as non-productive. CDR3 was defined by IMGT convention, running from the second conserved V-encoded cysteine to the conserved J-encoded phenylalanine. In an earlier analysis of roughly 580 of the donors, sequences lacking an unambiguous match to a single V gene segment were excluded. In an earlier analysis of roughly 600 of the donors, a V segment was called functional when productive rearrangements were above 56.7%, and segregating when the standard deviation between donors exceeded 5%. To diagnose cytomegalovirus status from the catalog of TCR beta chain sequences, a statistical classification framework was built. In a later analysis, V and J genes were assigned by comparing TCR nucleotide sequences against IMGT/GENE-DB human TR gene sequences. The TCRdist pipeline was used in a later analysis to assign CDR3 sequences and most-parsimonious VDJ recombination scenarios. In a later analysis, each TCR beta chain was defined by its CDR3 amino acid sequence together with its V-gene family, and reads lacking a unique V-gene family were excluded. To address suspected cross-contamination and a sequencing artifact, a later analysis removed several hundred highly shared, low-generation-probability nucleotide sequences. In a later analysis, a clonal expansion index was calculated for each public chain from normalized within-repertoire ranks of inferred template counts. In a later analysis, generation probabilities were computed using a VDJ recombination model fitted to out-of-frame rearrangements, and the results were checked against IGoR. A later analysis scored TCR-TCR, TCR-HLA and TCR-CMV co-occurrence with hypergeometric tests, applying a repertoire-size bias correction to TCR pairs. In a later analysis, false discovery rates were estimated by permuting HLA or CMV assignments 20 times. A later analysis grouped co-occurring TCRs with DBSCAN, adding TCRdist sequence similarity when clustering within HLA-allele-positive subsets. Repertoires with fewer than 30,000 or more than 120,000 public chains were left out of co-occurrence clustering, as were four to six repertoires with anomalous nucleotide sharing. Drawn from immuneACCESS, this table holds only the in-frame rearrangements with V and J called that TCRdb kept. Clones are partly lost; checked studies trace under half to an unresolved V gene and leave the rest unexplained. That table gives V, J and clone size, and the DNA gave D and trimming. This sample holds 100,000 to 150,000 clones; approximately 80% were observed only once. 1.5% to 2% of the sample lies in the top ten.

In the case of this clone: Its recognized antigen is unknown. One base away there is no much larger clone; base qualities are not given.

This clonotype originated in a middle-aged man in good health and CMV-seronegative. The V and J genes are TRBV7-6 and TRBJ2-5, with an unclear D gene assignment. The DNA end lines up better with TRBJ2-7; the J call may be wrong. Material: PBMCs. The CDR3 sequence is CASSLSRAADYEQYF. The nucleotide sequence reads TGTGCCAGCAGCTTGAGCCGGGCCGCAGACTACGAGCAGTACTTC.